Presented here are 10 T cell receptor beta chains from one specimen sequenced in a study of blood T cells in healthy people across ages (dated by TCRdb to about 2015). Library preparation used 5' RACE. The data were produced on an Illumina HiSeq 2500. A second about 6 to 11 cycle PCR used a sample-barcoded 5' primer and a J-beta primer mix. TCRdb reran the public reads through fastp at Q25 and MiXCR, keeping productive beta chains. CDR3 protein sequences are deduplicated, and each keeps its most common genes and DNA. Here the sample has approximately 800,000 distinct CDR3 sequences; around half occur a single time. Approximately 40% of the sample belongs to the ten largest clones. Sample: blood. The origin of the receptors is a man older than 75 in good health.

The rearrangement links TRBV10-3 to TRBJ2-3; 7 bases match TRBD2. V trimming: 0 bases; J trimming: 0 bases; junction bases outside the gene matches: 12. The germline CDR1 and CDR2 sequences are ENHRY and SYGVKD. The length of the CDR3 is 19 residues. The CDR3 is CAISESIGLGNPSTDTQYF. The CDR3 DNA reads TGTGCCATCAGTGAGTCGATCGGACTAGGGAATCCTAGCACAGATACGCAGTATTTT.

The chain couples TRBV12-3 or TRBV12-4 to TRBJ2-1; 10 nucleotides align to TRBD1. The J call may be incorrect, as the DNA end agrees better with TRBJ2-7. The CDR3 is 15 amino acids. The CDR3 loop is CASSYLGTGVVGQYF. The DNA of the CDR3 is TGTGCCAGCAGTTACCTCGGGACAGGGGTCGTTGGGCAGTACTTC.

This clonotype was detected a few times. The junction shows a germline mismatch at one end, possibly a read error. This rearrangement joins TRBV7-7 to TRBJ2-7, with TRBD1 matching 10 bases. CDR1 is SSHAT, CDR2 FNYEAQ, per germline (reference sequence). CDR3 length equals 14 residues. Here the CDR3 DNA reads TGTGCTAGCAGCCCGGGACAGGGGATAAGCGAGCAGTACTTC. This encodes CASSPGQGISEQYF.

A word on this clonotype: A read error may explain this, as a much larger clone is one base away. As DNA, the CDR3 is TGTGCCAGCAGCTTAGAGCCCAGATACGCGTATTTT. This codes for CASSLEPRYAYF. The J gene is TRBJ2-3, the V gene TRBV11-2; the D is unclear. Germline loops: CDR1 SGHAT, CDR2 FQNNGV. CDR3 length: 12 amino acids. The V gene lost 0 bases and the J gene lost 14 bases, with 12 bases spanning the gap.

The rearrangement links TRBV20-1 to TRBJ2-5; no definite D call. CDR1 and CDR2 (germline): DFQATT, SNEGSKA (reference sequence). Trimming pared 5 bases from V and 7 bases from J, leaving 14 bases between. The CDR3 consists of 12 residues. DNA for the CDR3: TGCAGTGCTCCGACGGGCCCGAGGACCCAGTACTTC. It specifies CSAPTGPRTQYF.

This clonotype was counted a few times. This chain connects TRBV28 to TRBJ2-3; D is perhaps TRBD1 (5 bases). Per the germline V gene, CDR1 is MDHEN and CDR2 is SYDVKM. Trimming removed 4 bases at V and 5 bases at J, with 7 bases between. This CDR3 has 12 residues. The CDR3 coding sequence is TGTGCCAGCAGTTCCGACAGAGATACGCAGTATTTT. Translation gives CASSSDRDTQYF.

This clonotype was observed a handful of times. The chain combines TRBV5-1 with TRBJ2-1; D is unclear. This CDR3 has 12 amino acids. With 6 bases removed from V and 10 bases from J, the gap between germline ends came to 14 bases. Looked up from germline, CDR1 is SGHRS and CDR2 is YFSETQ. The CDR3 sequence is CASNGMDQEQFF. CDR3 sequence (DNA): TGCGCCAGCAATGGGATGGATCAGGAGCAGTTCTTC.

Concerning this clonotype itself: At one end, the junction sequence differs from germline, possibly due to a read error. The rearrangement links TRBV11-2 to TRBJ2-5; either TRBD1 or TRBD2 may fit D (6 bases each). The CDR3 totals 16 residues. Looked up from germline, CDR1 is SGHAT and CDR2 is FQNNGV. The CDR3 spells CVSSLSGGAGQETQYF. Here the CDR3 DNA reads TGTGTCAGCAGCCTGAGTGGGGGCGCGGGACAAGAGACCCAGTACTTC.

The chain combines TRBV27 with TRBJ1-4, with TRBD1 matching 8 bases. This CDR3 is built from 13 residues. Per germline, CDR1 MNHEY and CDR2 SMNVEV (reference sequence). Trimming at V came to 3 bases and at J to 8 bases, leaving 2 bases not matched to a gene. CDR3 sequence reads: CASSFRGREKLFF. CDR3 nucleotides: TGTGCCAGCAGTTTCAGGGGGCGGGAAAAACTGTTTTTT. Full variable domain (outside the CDR3, taken from reference TRBV27 and TRBJ1-4): EAQVTQNPRYLITVTGKKLTVTCSQNMNHEYMSWYRQDPGLGLRQIYYSMNVEVTDKGDVPEGYKVSRKEKRNFPLILESPSPNQTSLYFCASSFRGREKLFFGSGTQLSVL.

A single count supports this clonotype. V and J are TRBV7-9 and TRBJ2-3; 13 bases fit TRBD2. CDR1 is SEHNR and CDR2 is FQNEAQ in the germline V gene (reference sequence). The CDR3 consists of 17 residues. Trimming at V came to 6 bases and at J to 3 bases, leaving 9 bases not matched to a gene. Here the CDR3 DNA reads TGTGCCAGCAGACTACTAGCGGGAGGGCTTCGGACAGATACGCAGTATTTT. It is translated as CASRLLAGGLRTDTQYF.